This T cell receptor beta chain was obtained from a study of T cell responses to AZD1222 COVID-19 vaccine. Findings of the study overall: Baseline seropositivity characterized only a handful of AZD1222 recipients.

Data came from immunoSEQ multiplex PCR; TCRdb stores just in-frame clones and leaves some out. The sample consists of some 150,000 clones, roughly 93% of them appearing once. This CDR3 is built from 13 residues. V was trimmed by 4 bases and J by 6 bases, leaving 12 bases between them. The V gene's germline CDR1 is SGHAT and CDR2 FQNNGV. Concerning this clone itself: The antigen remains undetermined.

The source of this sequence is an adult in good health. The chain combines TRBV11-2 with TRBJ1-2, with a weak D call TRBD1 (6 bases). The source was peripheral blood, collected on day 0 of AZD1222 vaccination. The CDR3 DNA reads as TGTGCCAGCAGCTCAACAGGGTCTGATGGCTACACCTTC. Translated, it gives CASSSTGSDGYTF. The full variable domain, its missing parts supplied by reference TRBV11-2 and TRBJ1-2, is EAGVAQSPRYKIIEKRQSVAFWCNPISGHATLYWYQQILGQGPKLLIQFQNNGVVDDSQLPKDRFSAERLKGVDSTLKIQPAKLEDSAVYLCASSSTGSDGYTFGSGTRLTVV.